This TCR beta chain originates from a study of T-cell reconstitution after alpha-beta-depleted transplantation in children. A library of TCRbeta sequences, prepared with unique molecular identifiers, was generated. TCRdb fed the PCR reads into MiXCR, producing one record per CDR3 protein. The data show about 110,000 distinct CDR3 sequences, 10% seen once. There are many counts of this clonotype. The CDR3 spans 15 residues. The source is a human donor who donated a stem cell graft to a child with acute lymphoblastic leukemia. The sample consisted of PBMCs from the stem cell graft donor, taken from the stem cell graft. V and J are TRBV3-2 and TRBJ1-1; the table assigns TRBD1, which was not confirmed against the DNA. TRBV3-2 is labeled a pseudogene. CDR3 in amino acids: CASSPTPGTGTEAFF. The CDR3, as DNA: TGTGCCAGCAGCCCAACTCCCGGGACAGGCACTGAAGCTTTCTTT.